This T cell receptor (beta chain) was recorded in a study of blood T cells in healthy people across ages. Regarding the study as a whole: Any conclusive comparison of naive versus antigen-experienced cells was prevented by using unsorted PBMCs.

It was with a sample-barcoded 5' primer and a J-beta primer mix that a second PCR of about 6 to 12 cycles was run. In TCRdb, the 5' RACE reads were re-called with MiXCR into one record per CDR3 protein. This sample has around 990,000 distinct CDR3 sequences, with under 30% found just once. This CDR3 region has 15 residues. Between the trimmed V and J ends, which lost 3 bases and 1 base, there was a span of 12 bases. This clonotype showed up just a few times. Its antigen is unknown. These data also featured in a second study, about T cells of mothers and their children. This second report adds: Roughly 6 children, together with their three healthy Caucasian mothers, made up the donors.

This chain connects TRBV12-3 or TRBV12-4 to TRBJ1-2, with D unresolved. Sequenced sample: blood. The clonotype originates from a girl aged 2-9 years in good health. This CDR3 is CASSFRWRDNYGYTF. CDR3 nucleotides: TGTGCCAGCAGTTTTCGCTGGAGAGATAACTATGGCTACACCTTC.